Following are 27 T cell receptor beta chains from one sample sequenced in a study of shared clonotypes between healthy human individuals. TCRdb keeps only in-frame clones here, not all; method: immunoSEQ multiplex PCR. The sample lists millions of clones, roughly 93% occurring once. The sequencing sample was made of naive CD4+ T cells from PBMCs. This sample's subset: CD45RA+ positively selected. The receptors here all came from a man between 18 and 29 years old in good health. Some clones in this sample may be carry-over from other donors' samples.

The CDR3 loop reads CASSPTSGPRNEQFF. CDR3 in DNA: TGTGCCAGCTCACCAACTAGCGGGCCTAGGAATGAGCAGTTCTTC. The V gene is TRBV18, the J gene TRBJ2-1, with 9 positions matching TRBD2. Germline V gives CDR1 KGHSH, CDR2 LQKENI. This CDR3 contains 15 residues. After removal of 2 bases from V and 7 bases from J, the junction contained 6 bases not matched to a gene.

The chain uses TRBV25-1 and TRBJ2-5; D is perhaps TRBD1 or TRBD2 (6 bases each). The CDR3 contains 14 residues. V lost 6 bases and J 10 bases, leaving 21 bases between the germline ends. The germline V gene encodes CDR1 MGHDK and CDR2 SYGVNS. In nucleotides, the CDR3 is TGTGCCAGCAGAGGATTCGGAAGGGGGAGGAACCAGTACTTC. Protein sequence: CASRGFGRGRNQYF.

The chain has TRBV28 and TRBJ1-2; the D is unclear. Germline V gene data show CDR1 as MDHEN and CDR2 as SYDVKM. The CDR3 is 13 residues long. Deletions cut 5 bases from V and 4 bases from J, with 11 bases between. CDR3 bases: TGTGCCAGCAGTGTGACTATTGCCTATGGCTACACCTTC. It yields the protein CASSVTIAYGYTF.

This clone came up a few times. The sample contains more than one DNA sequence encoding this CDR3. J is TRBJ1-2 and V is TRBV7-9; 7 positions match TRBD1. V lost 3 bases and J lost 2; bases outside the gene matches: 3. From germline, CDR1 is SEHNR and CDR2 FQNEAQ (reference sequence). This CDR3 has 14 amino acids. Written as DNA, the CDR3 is TGTGCCAGCAGCTTTACAGGGGCGAACTATGGCTACACCTTC. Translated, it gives CASSFTGANYGYTF.

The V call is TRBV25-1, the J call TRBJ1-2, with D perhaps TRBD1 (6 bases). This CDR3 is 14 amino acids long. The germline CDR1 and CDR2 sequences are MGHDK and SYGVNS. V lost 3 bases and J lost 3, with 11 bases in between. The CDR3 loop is CASSDPGDHYGYTF. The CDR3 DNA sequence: TGTGCCAGCAGTGACCCAGGGGACCACTATGGCTACACCTTC.

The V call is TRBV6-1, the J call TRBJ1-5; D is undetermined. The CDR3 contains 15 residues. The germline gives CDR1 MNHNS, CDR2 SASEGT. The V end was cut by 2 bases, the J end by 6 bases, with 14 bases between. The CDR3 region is CASSENWLLGQPQHF. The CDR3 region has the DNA TGTGCCAGCAGTGAAAATTGGTTACTAGGTCAGCCCCAGCATTTT.

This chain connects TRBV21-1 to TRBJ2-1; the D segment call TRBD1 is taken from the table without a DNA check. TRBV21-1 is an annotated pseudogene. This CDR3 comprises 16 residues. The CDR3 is CASSKWTGHSQNEQFF. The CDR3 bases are TGTGCCAGCAGCAAATGGACAGGGCACTCCCAAAATGAGCAGTTCTTC.

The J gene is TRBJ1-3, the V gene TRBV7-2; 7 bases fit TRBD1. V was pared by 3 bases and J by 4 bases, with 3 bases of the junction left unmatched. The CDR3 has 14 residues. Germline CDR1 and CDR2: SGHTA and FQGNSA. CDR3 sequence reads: CASSFGTEGNTIYF. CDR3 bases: TGTGCCAGCAGCTTTGGGACAGAGGGAAACACCATATATTTT.

The CDR3 DNA reads as TGTGCCAGCAGCCTGGGGGGGGCCCAACAGCCCCAGCATTTT. As protein: CASSLGGAQQPQHF. V usage is TRBV9 and J usage is TRBJ1-5; a possible D gene is TRBD1 (6 bases). V was clipped by 4 bases and J by 7 bases, with 15 bases between them. The germline gives CDR1 SGDLS, CDR2 YYNGEE. This CDR3 region has 14 residues. Supplemented by reference TRBV9 and TRBJ1-5, the full variable domain reads DSGVTQTPKHLITATGQRVTLRCSPRSGDLSVYWYQQSLDQGLQFLIQYYNGEERAKGNILERFSAQQFPDLHSELNLSSLELGDSALYFCASSLGGAQQPQHFGDGTRLSIL.

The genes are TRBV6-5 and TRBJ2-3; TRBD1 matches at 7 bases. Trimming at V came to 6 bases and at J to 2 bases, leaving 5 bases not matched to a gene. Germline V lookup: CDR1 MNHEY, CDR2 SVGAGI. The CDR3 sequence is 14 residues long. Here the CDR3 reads CASRGTVTTDTQYF. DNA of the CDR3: TGTGCCAGCAGGGGGACAGTTACCACAGATACGCAGTATTTT.

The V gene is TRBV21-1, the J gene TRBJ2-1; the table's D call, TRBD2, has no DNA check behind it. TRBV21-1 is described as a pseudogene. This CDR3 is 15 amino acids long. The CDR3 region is CASSKEGASYNEQFF. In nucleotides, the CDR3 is TGTGCCAGCAGCAAAGAAGGAGCGTCCTACAATGAGCAGTTCTTC.

The CDR3 loop reads CASSWKGDAQPQHF. In DNA, the CDR3 is TGTGCCAGCAGCTGGAAGGGGGATGCTCAGCCCCAGCATTTT. The rearrangement uses TRBV7-2 and TRBJ1-5, with a weak D call TRBD1 (6 bases). Germline V gives CDR1 SGHTA, CDR2 FQGNSA. The CDR3 length is 14 residues. Trimming took 4 bases from V and 6 from J, leaving 13 bases between them.

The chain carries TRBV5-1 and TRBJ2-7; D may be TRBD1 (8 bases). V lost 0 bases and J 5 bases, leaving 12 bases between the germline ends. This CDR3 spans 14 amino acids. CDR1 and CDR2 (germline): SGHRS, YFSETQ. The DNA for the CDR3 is TGCGCCAGCAGCTTGGACAGGGGGGGCCACGAGCAGTACTTC. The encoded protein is CASSLDRGGHEQYF.

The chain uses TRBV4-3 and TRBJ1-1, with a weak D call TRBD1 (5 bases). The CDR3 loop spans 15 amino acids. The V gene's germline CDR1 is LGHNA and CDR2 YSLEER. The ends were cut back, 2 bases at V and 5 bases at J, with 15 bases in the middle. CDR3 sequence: CASSQIGQRRTEAFF. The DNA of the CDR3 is TGCGCCAGCAGCCAAATAGGACAACGTCGGACTGAAGCTTTCTTT.

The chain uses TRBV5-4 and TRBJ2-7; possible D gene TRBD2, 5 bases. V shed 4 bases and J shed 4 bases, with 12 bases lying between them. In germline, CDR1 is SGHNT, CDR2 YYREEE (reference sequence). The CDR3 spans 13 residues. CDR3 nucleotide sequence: TGTGCCAGCAGCGAAATCAGCGGATACGAGCAGTACTTC. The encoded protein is CASSEISGYEQYF.

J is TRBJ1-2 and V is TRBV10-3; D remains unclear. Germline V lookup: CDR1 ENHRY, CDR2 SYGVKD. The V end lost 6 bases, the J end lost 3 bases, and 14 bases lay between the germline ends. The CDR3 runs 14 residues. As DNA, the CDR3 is TGTGCCATCAGGGAAATATCGCGGGACTATGGCTACACCTTC. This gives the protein CAIREISRDYGYTF.

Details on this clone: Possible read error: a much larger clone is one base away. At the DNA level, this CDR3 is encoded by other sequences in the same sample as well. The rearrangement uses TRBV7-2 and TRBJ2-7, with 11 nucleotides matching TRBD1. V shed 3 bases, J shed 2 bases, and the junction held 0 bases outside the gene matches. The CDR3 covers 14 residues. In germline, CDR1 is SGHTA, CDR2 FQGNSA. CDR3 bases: TGTGCCAGCAGCTTGGGACAGGGGGCCTACGAGCAGTACTTC. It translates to CASSLGQGAYEQYF.

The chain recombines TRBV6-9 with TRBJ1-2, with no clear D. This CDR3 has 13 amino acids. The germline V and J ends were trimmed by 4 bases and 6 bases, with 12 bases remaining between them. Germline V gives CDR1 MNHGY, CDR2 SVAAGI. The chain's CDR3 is CASSFLAQDGYTF. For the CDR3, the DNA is TGTGCCAGCAGTTTCCTCGCTCAGGATGGCTACACCTTC.

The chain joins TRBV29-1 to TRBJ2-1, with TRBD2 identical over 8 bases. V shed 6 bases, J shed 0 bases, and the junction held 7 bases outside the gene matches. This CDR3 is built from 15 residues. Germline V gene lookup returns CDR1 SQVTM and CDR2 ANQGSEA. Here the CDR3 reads CSVLGLASSYNEQFF. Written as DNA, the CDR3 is TGCAGCGTCCTAGGACTAGCTAGCTCCTACAATGAGCAGTTCTTC.

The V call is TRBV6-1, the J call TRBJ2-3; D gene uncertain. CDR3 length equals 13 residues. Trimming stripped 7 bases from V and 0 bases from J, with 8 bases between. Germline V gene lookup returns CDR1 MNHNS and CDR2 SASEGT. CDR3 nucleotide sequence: TGTGCCAGCACGCTAACGAGCACAGATACGCAGTATTTT. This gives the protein CASTLTSTDTQYF.

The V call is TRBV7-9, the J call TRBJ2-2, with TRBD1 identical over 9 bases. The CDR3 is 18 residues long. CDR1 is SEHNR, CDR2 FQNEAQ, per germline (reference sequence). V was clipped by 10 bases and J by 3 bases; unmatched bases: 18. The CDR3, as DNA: TGTGCCATCAACTTTAGGGGGCCTCGGGACAGGGACACCGGGGAGCTGTTTTTT. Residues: CAINFRGPRDRDTGELFF.

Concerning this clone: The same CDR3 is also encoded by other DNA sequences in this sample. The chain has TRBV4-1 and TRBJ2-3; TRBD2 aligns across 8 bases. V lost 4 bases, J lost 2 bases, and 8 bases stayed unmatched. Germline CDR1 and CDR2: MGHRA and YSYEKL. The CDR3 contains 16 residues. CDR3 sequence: CASSPLAGGVTDTQYF. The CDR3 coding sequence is TGCGCCAGCAGCCCTCTTGCGGGGGGAGTCACAGATACGCAGTATTTT.

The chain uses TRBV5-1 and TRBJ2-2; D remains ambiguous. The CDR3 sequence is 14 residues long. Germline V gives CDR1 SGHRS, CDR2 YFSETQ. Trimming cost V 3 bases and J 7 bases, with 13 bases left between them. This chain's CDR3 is CASSYVGRGGELFF. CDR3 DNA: TGCGCCAGCAGCTACGTCGGGCGCGGCGGGGAGCTGTTTTTT.

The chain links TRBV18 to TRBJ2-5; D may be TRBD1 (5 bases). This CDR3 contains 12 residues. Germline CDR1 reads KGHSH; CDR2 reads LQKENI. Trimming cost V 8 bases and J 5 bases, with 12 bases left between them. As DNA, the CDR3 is TGTGCCAGCGCGACAGATTTGGAGACCCAGTACTTC. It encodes CASATDLETQYF.

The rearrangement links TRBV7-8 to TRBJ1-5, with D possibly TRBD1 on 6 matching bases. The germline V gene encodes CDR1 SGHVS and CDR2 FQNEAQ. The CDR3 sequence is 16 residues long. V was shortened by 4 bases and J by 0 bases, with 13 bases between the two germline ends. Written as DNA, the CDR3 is TGTGCCAGCAGCTCGGGGACAAGTTATAGCAATCAGCCCCAGCATTTT. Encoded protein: CASSSGTSYSNQPQHF.

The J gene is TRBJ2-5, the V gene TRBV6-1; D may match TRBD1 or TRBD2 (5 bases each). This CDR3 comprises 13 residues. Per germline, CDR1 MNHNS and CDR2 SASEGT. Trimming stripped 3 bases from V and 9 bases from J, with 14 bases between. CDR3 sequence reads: CASSDLQAEAQYF. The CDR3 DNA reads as TGTGCCAGCAGTGATCTACAGGCGGAGGCCCAGTACTTC.

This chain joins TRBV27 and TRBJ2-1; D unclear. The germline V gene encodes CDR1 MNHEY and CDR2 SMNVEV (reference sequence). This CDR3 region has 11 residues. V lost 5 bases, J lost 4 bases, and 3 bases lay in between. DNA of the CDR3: TGTGCCAGCAGTAAGTACAATGAGCAGTTCTTC. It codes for CASSKYNEQFF.